A selection of T cell receptor beta chains follows, all from one sample in a study of blood T cell repertoires in COVID-19. TCRdb keeps only in-frame clones here, not all; method: immunoSEQ multiplex PCR. The sample holds more than 35,000 clones, about 82% seen once. The material sequenced was peripheral blood. Receptors originate from a human donor in a cohort sampled during active COVID-19. Both conserved end residues are part of each CDR3. The D gene is left open where the match is weak. Clone size is given for some rows only: seen once, a few or many times, or a class if the clone is expanded.

V gene: TRBV27
D gene: -
clone size: -
J gene: TRBJ2-3
CDR3 protein: CASSLGGFTDTQYF
CDR3 DNA: TGTGCCAGCAGTTTAGGGGGGTTCACAGATACGCAGTATTTT

V gene: TRBV19
D gene: -
clone size: -
J gene: TRBJ1-4
CDR3 protein: CASSTSESLNEKLFF
CDR3 DNA: TGTGCCAGTAGTACTAGTGAGAGTCTCAATGAAAAACTGTTTTTT

V gene: TRBV7-9
D gene: -
clone size: -
J gene: TRBJ1-2
CDR3 protein: CASSLAQGHYGYTF
CDR3 DNA: TGTGCCAGCAGCTTAGCGCAGGGTCACTATGGCTACACCTTC

V gene: TRBV9
D gene: -
clone size: -
J gene: TRBJ1-2
CDR3 protein: CASSRENRYGYTF
CDR3 DNA: TGTGCCAGCAGCCGGGAGAACCGCTATGGCTACACCTTC

V gene: TRBV11-2
D gene: TRBD2
clone size: -
J gene: TRBJ2-1
CDR3 protein: CASSFDGLAVIYEQFF
CDR3 DNA: TGTGCCAGCAGCTTCGACGGACTAGCGGTAATCTATGAGCAGTTCTTC

V gene: TRBV19
D gene: -
clone size: -
J gene: TRBJ2-2
CDR3 protein: CASSIGGDTGELFF
CDR3 DNA: TGTGCCAGTAGTATAGGGGGAGACACCGGGGAGCTGTTTTTT

V gene: TRBV25-1
D gene: -
clone size: -
J gene: TRBJ2-1
CDR3 protein: CASSEFRAGNEQFF
CDR3 DNA: TGTGCCAGCAGTGAATTCCGGGCAGGGAATGAGCAGTTCTTC

V gene: TRBV4-3
D gene: -
clone size: few
J gene: TRBJ1-1
CDR3 protein: CASSQAGGNTEAFF
CDR3 DNA: TGCGCCAGCAGCCAAGCCGGGGGGAACACTGAAGCTTTCTTT

V gene: TRBV6-4
D gene: TRBD2
clone size: -
J gene: TRBJ2-1
CDR3 protein: CASSKEGLAAKEQFF
CDR3 DNA: TGTGCCAGCAGCAAAGAGGGACTAGCGGCCAAGGAGCAGTTCTTC

V gene: TRBV19
D gene: TRBD2
clone size: -
J gene: TRBJ2-7
CDR3 protein: CASSMAGVGSYEQYF
CDR3 DNA: TGTGCCAGTAGTATGGCGGGGGTCGGGAGCTACGAGCAGTACTTC

V gene: TRBV25-1
D gene: -
clone size: -
J gene: TRBJ1-1
CDR3 protein: CASTPGAVTEAFF
CDR3 DNA: TGTGCCAGCACCCCTGGGGCGGTAACTGAAGCTTTCTTT

V gene: TRBV5-6
D gene: -
clone size: -
J gene: TRBJ2-2
CDR3 protein: CASGVGQTNTGELFF
CDR3 DNA: TGTGCCAGCGGGGTAGGACAGACGAACACCGGGGAGCTGTTTTTT

V gene: TRBV9
D gene: -
clone size: -
J gene: TRBJ2-5
CDR3 protein: CASSVGLGLETQYF
CDR3 DNA: TGTGCCAGCAGCGTAGGGTTGGGCCTGGAGACCCAGTACTTC

V gene: TRBV2
D gene: -
clone size: -
J gene: TRBJ1-5
CDR3 protein: CASSGQGDQPQHF
CDR3 DNA: TGTGCCAGCAGTGGACAAGGGGATCAGCCCCAGCATTTT

V gene: TRBV3-1/TRBV3-2
D gene: TRBD1
clone size: -
J gene: TRBJ1-2
CDR3 protein: CASSQAPGQPVYGYTF
CDR3 DNA: TGTGCCAGCAGCCAAGCTCCGGGACAGCCAGTATATGGCTACACCTTC

V gene: TRBV6-7
D gene: -
clone size: -
J gene: TRBJ1-5
CDR3 protein: CASRVKYPRGAQPQHF
CDR3 DNA: TGTGCCAGCAGGGTTAAGTACCCCCGGGGTGCTCAGCCCCAGCATTTT

V gene: TRBV25-1
D gene: TRBD2
clone size: -
J gene: TRBJ2-5
CDR3 protein: CASGPGGQETQYF
CDR3 DNA: TGTGCCAGCGGACCGGGGGGACAAGAGACCCAGTACTTC

V gene: TRBV6-5
D gene: TRBD1
clone size: -
J gene: TRBJ2-5
CDR3 protein: CASSYSTGPLQETQYF
CDR3 DNA: TGTGCCAGCAGTTACTCGACAGGGCCCCTACAAGAGACCCAGTACTTC

V gene: TRBV9
D gene: -
clone size: -
J gene: TRBJ1-3
CDR3 protein: CASSVQGRNTIYF
CDR3 DNA: TGTGCCAGCAGCGTGCAGGGCAGAAACACCATATATTTT

V gene: TRBV18
D gene: TRBD2
clone size: few
J gene: TRBJ2-5
CDR3 protein: CASSPVSGRGETQYF
CDR3 DNA: TGTGCCAGCTCACCCGTTAGCGGGAGAGGGGAGACCCAGTACTTC

V gene: TRBV7-9
D gene: TRBD1
clone size: -
J gene: TRBJ2-7
CDR3 protein: CASSPRQGASYEQYF
CDR3 DNA: TGTGCCAGCAGCCCCCGACAGGGCGCCTCCTACGAGCAGTACTTC

V gene: TRBV29-1
D gene: TRBD1
clone size: -
J gene: TRBJ2-1
CDR3 protein: CSVVVDRVGQFF
CDR3 DNA: TGCAGCGTTGTAGTAGACAGGGTTGGGCAGTTCTTC

V gene: TRBV6-5
D gene: -
clone size: -
J gene: TRBJ1-1
CDR3 protein: CASRRFGAPEAFF
CDR3 DNA: TGTGCCAGCAGGCGATTTGGGGCCCCTGAAGCTTTCTTT

V gene: TRBV9
D gene: -
clone size: once
J gene: TRBJ2-1
CDR3 protein: CASSLGQSYNEQFF
CDR3 DNA: TGTGCCAGCAGCCTCGGACAATCCTACAATGAGCAGTTCTTC

V gene: TRBV2
D gene: -
clone size: -
J gene: TRBJ2-1
CDR3 protein: CASSANSYNEQFF
CDR3 DNA: TGTGCCAGCAGTGCTAACAGCTACAATGAGCAGTTCTTC

V gene: TRBV27
D gene: -
clone size: -
J gene: TRBJ2-1
CDR3 protein: CASSLDGSSYNEQFF
CDR3 DNA: TGTGCCAGCAGTTTAGACGGGAGCTCCTACAATGAGCAGTTCTTC

V gene: TRBV5-5
D gene: -
clone size: -
J gene: TRBJ2-5
CDR3 protein: CASSSPPETQYF
CDR3 DNA: TGTGCCAGCAGCAGCCCCCCGGAGACCCAGTACTTC

V gene: TRBV12-3/TRBV12-4
D gene: -
clone size: -
J gene: TRBJ1-2
CDR3 protein: CASGSGIWNRYTF
CDR3 DNA: TGTGCCAGCGGGTCGGGTATTTGGAATCGCTACACCTTC

V gene: TRBV6-5
D gene: -
clone size: -
J gene: TRBJ1-1
CDR3 protein: CATRGVGMNTEAFF
CDR3 DNA: TGTGCCACCCGGGGGGTGGGAATGAACACTGAAGCTTTCTTT

V gene: TRBV28
D gene: -
clone size: once
J gene: TRBJ2-7
CDR3 protein: CASSTTYYEQYF
CDR3 DNA: TGTGCCAGCAGTACTACTTACTACGAGCAGTACTTC

V gene: TRBV19
D gene: -
clone size: -
J gene: TRBJ1-1
CDR3 protein: CASTRTDLNTEAFF
CDR3 DNA: TGTGCCAGTACCCGGACAGACCTGAACACTGAAGCTTTCTTT

V gene: TRBV4-1
D gene: -
clone size: -
J gene: TRBJ1-2
CDR3 protein: CASSQEWARHGYTF
CDR3 DNA: TGCGCCAGCAGCCAAGAGTGGGCTCGTCACGGCTACACCTTC

V gene: TRBV5-1
D gene: -
clone size: -
J gene: TRBJ2-7
CDR3 protein: CASSPGYEQYF
CDR3 DNA: TGCGCCAGCAGCCCGGGCTACGAGCAGTACTTC

V gene: TRBV5-8
D gene: -
clone size: -
J gene: TRBJ2-7
CDR3 protein: CASSSGVAPGEQYF
CDR3 DNA: TGTGCCAGCAGCTCGGGAGTGGCCCCGGGGGAGCAGTACTTC

V gene: TRBV7-3
D gene: -
clone size: -
J gene: TRBJ2-5
CDR3 protein: CASSKTGSETQYF
CDR3 DNA: TGTGCCAGCAGCAAAACGGGTTCGGAGACCCAGTACTTC

V gene: TRBV3-1/TRBV3-2
D gene: TRBD1
clone size: few
J gene: TRBJ1-5
CDR3 protein: CASSRAGTGNNQPQHF
CDR3 DNA: TGTGCCAGCAGTCGAGCCGGGACAGGGAACAATCAGCCCCAGCATTTT

V gene: TRBV15
D gene: TRBD2
clone size: -
J gene: TRBJ2-1
CDR3 protein: CATSRGASGGLGNEQFF
CDR3 DNA: TGTGCCACCAGCAGGGGGGCTAGCGGGGGGTTAGGAAATGAGCAGTTCTTC

V gene: TRBV28
D gene: -
clone size: -
J gene: TRBJ2-7
CDR3 protein: CASRGQGSHEQYF
CDR3 DNA: TGTGCCAGCAGGGGGCAGGGATCCCACGAGCAGTACTTC

V gene: TRBV2
D gene: -
clone size: -
J gene: TRBJ1-1
CDR3 protein: CASSPRLITEAFF
CDR3 DNA: TGTGCCAGCAGCCCCAGACTGATCACTGAAGCTTTCTTT

V gene: TRBV2
D gene: -
clone size: -
J gene: TRBJ1-1
CDR3 protein: CASSFTGLEAFF
CDR3 DNA: TGTGCCAGCAGTTTTACAGGTCTTGAAGCTTTCTTT

V gene: TRBV5-1
D gene: TRBD2
clone size: -
J gene: TRBJ2-3
CDR3 protein: CASTRAGRDTDTQYF
CDR3 DNA: TGCGCCAGCACCAGAGCGGGAAGGGACACAGATACGCAGTATTTT

V gene: TRBV19
D gene: -
clone size: -
J gene: TRBJ2-3
CDR3 protein: CASSPLGRRDTDTQYF
CDR3 DNA: TGTGCCAGTAGTCCCCTCGGCCGGAGAGACACAGATACGCAGTATTTT

V gene: TRBV7-9
D gene: -
clone size: -
J gene: TRBJ1-1
CDR3 protein: CASSTQALENTEAFF
CDR3 DNA: TGTGCCAGCAGCACCCAGGCTTTAGAGAACACTGAAGCTTTCTTT